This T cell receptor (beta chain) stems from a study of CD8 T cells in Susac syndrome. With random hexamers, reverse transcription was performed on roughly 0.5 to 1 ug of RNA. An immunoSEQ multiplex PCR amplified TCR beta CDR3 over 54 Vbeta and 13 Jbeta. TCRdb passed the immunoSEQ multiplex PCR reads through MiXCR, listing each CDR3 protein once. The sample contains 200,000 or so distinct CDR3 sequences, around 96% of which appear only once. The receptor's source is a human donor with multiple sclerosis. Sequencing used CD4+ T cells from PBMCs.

CDR3 bases: TGTGCCAGCAGCAACAGAAGGTCAGGGAGAACTGAAGCTTTCTTT. Protein product: CASSNRRSGRTEAFF. The gene calls are TRBV9 and TRBJ1-1, with D possibly being TRBD1 (5 bases). The germline CDR1 and CDR2 sequences are SGDLS and YYNGEE. V shed 4 bases and J shed 5 bases, with 18 bases lying between them. The CDR3 has 15 amino acids.